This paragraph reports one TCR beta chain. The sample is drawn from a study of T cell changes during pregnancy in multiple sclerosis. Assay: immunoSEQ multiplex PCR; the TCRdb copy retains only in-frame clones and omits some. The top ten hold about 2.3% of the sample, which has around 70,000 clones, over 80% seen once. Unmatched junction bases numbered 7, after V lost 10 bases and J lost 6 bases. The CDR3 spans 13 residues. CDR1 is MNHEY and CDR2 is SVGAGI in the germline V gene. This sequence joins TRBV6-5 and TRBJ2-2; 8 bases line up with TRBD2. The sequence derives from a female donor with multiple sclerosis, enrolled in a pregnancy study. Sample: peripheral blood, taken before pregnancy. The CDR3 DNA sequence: TGTGCCACCTCGTCTAGCGGGCCCGGGGAGCTGTTTTTT. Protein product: CATSSSGPGELFF.